This TCR beta chain was sequenced in a study of OX40 agonist ivuxolimab in advanced cancers. Study-wide results and caveats: Among the lowest peripheral clonal expansion occurred in 0.1-3.0 mg/kg partial responders. Which antigen the expanded peripheral T cells recognized is unknown.

The length of the CDR3 is 17 residues. Germline values: CDR1 SNHLY, CDR2 FYNNEI. V lost 8 bases to trimming and J lost 0 bases, with 22 bases between them. Comments on this clone: The antigen is not known.

Libraries were prepared by immunoSEQ multiplex PCR; TCRdb keeps only in-frame clonotypes and omits some of them. The table has roughly 30,000 clones, 80% to 85% seen once. Sample: CD4+ or CD8+ T cells sorted from blood, taken in a trial of the OX40 agonist ivuxolimab. The chain joins TRBV2 to TRBJ1-1; perhaps TRBD1 as D (5 bases). The TCR was taken from an adult with an advanced solid tumor such as melanoma, head and neck, liver or kidney cancer. CDR3 in amino acids: CASLVTGGLGMNTEAFF. The CDR3 DNA reads TGTGCCAGCCTGGTTACAGGAGGATTGGGCATGAACACTGAAGCTTTCTTT.